This TCR beta chain was sequenced in a study of cytomegalovirus exposure and HLA in healthy donors. The assay was immunoSEQ multiplex PCR, and TCRdb's table has in-frame clones only and misses some. The table has 200,000 to 250,000 clones, around 80% seen once. Germline V lookup: CDR1 MNHEY, CDR2 SVGAGI. V lost 6 bases, J lost 2 bases, and 13 bases lay in between. This CDR3 has 14 residues. The rearrangement uses TRBV6-5 and TRBJ2-5; tentatively, D is TRBD1 or TRBD2 (5 bases each). This receptor was obtained from a woman aged 25 to 39 in good health and CMV-seropositive. Specimen: PBMCs. In DNA, the CDR3 is TGTGCCAGCAGGGCAGACTGGGGGCAAGAGACCCAGTACTTC. Amino acid sequence: CASRADWGQETQYF.